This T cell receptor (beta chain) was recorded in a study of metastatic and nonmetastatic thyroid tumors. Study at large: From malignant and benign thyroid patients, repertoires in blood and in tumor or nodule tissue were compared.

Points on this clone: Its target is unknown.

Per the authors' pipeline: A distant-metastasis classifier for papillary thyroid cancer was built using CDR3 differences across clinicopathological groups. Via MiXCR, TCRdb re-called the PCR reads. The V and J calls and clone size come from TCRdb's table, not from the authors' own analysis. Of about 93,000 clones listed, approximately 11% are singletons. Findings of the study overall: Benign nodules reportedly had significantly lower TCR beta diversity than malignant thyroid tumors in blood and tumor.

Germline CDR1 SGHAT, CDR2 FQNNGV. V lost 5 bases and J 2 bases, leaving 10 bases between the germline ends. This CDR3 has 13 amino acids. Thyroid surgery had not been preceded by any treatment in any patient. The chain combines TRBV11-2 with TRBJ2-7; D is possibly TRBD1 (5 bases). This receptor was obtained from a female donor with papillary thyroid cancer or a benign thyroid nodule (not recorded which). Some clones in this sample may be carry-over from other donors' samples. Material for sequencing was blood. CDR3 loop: CASSQGMPYEQYF. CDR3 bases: TGTGCCAGCAGCCAGGGTATGCCCTACGAGCAGTACTTC.